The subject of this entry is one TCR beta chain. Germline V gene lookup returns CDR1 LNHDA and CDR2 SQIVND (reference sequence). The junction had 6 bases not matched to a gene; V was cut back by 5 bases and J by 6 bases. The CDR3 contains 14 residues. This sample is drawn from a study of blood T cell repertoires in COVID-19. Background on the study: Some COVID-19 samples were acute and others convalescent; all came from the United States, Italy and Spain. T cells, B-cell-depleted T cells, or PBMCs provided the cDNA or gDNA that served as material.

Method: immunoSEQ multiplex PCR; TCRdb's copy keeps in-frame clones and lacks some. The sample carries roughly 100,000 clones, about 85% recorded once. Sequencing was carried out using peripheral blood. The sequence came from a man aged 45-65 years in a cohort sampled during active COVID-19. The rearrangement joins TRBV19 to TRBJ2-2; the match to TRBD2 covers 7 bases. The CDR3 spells CASSPSGEAGELFF. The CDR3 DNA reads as TGTGCCAGTAGTCCCAGCGGGGAAGCCGGGGAGCTGTTTTTT. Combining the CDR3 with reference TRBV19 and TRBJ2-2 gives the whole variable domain DGGITQSPKYLFRKEGQNVTLSCEQNLNHDAMYWYRQDPGQGLRLIYYSQIVNDFQKGDIAEGYSVSREKKESFPLTVTSAQKNPTAFYLCASSPSGEAGELFFGEGSRLTVL.